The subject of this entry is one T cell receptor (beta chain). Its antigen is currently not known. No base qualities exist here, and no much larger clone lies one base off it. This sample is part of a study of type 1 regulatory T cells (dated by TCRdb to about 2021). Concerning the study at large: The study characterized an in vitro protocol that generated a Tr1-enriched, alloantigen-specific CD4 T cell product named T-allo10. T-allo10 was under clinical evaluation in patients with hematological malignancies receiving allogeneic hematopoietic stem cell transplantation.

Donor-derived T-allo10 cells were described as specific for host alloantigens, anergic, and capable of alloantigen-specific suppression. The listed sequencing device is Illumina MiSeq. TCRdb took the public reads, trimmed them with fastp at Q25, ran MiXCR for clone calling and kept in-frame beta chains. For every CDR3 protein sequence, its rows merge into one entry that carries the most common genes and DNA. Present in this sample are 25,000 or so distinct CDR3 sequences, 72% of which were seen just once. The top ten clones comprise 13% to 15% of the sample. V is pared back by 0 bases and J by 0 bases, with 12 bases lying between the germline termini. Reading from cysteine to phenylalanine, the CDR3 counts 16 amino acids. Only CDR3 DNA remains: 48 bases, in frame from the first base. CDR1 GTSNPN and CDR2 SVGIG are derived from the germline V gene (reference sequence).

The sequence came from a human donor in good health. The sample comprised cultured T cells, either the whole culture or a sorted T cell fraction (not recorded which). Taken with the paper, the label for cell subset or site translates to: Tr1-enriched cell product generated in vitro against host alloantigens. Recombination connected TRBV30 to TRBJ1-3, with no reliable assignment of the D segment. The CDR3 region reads CAWSVKDLSSGNTIYF. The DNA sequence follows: TGTGCCTGGAGTGTGAAGGATCTAAGCTCTGGAAACACCATATATTTT.